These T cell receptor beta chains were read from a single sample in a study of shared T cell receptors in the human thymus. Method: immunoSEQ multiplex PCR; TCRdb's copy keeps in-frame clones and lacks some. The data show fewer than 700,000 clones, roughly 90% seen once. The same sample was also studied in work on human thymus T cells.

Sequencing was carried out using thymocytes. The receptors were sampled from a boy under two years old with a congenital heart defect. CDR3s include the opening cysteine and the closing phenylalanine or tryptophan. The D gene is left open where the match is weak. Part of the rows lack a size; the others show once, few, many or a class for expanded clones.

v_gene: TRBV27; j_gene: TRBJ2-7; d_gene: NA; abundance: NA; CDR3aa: CASSQNGYEQYF; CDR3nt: TGTGCCAGCAGTCAAAACGGCTACGAGCAGTACTTC
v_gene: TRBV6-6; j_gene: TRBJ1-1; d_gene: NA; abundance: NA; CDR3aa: CASRPQGTPEAFF; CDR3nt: TGTGCCAGCAGACCTCAGGGAACCCCTGAAGCTTTCTTT
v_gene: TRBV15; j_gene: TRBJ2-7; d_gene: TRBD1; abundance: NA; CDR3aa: CATSRGTRDRGQEQYF; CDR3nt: TGTGCCACCAGCAGAGGGACCCGGGACAGGGGGCAGGAGCAGTACTTC
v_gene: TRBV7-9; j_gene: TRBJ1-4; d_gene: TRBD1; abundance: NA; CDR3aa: CASSLGLTGTREKLFF; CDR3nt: TGTGCCAGCAGCTTAGGTCTGACAGGGACGCGTGAAAAACTGTTTTTT
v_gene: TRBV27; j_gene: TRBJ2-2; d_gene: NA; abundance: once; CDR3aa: CASSLSAVNTGELFF; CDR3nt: TGTGCCAGCAGTTTGTCGGCGGTTAACACCGGGGAGCTGTTTTTT
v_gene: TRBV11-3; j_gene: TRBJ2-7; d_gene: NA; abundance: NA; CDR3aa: CASSMTGPKQYF; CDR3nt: TGTGCCAGCAGCATGACAGGTCCGAAGCAGTACTTC
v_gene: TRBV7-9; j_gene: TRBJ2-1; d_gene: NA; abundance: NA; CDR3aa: CASSPQDLYNEQFF; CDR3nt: TGTGCCAGCAGCCCACAGGACCTATACAATGAGCAGTTCTTC
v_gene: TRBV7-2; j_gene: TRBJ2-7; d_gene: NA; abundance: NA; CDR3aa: CASTPGGYYEQYF; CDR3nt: TGTGCCAGCACTCCGGGTGGATACTACGAGCAGTACTTC
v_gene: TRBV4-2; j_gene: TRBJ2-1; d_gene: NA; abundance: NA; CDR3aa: CASSQEADREQFF; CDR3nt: TGTGCCAGCAGCCAAGAAGCGGACCGTGAGCAGTTCTTC
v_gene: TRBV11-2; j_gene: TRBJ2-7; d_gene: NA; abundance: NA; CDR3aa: CASSFIREGASYEQYF; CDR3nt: TGTGCCAGCAGCTTCATACGGGAGGGGGCCTCCTACGAGCAGTACTTC
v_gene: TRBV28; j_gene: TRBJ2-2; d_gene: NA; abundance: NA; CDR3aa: CASNTYRGRGGGELFF; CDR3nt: TGTGCCAGCAACACCTACCGGGGTAGGGGGGGCGGGGAGCTGTTTTTT
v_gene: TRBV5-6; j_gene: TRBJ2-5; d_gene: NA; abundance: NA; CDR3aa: CASSPRDGQETQYF; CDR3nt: TGTGCCAGCAGCCCGCGGGACGGTCAAGAGACCCAGTACTTC
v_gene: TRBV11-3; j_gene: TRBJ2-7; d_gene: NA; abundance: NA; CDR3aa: CASSLGLAYEQYF; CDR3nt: TGTGCCAGCAGCTTAGGACTAGCCTACGAGCAGTACTTC
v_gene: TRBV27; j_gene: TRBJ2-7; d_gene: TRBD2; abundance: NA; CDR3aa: CASSLGAGGPYEQYF; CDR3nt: TGTGCCAGCAGTTTGGGAGCGGGAGGGCCGTACGAGCAGTACTTC
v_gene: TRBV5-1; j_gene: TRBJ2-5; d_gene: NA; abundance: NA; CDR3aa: CASSLRTVQGETQYF; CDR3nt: TGCGCCAGCAGCTTAAGAACAGTCCAAGGAGAGACCCAGTACTTC
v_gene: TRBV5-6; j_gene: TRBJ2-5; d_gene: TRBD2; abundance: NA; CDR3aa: CASSCRLAGLIETQYF; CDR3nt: TGTGCCAGCAGCTGTAGATTAGCGGGCCTTATAGAGACCCAGTACTTC
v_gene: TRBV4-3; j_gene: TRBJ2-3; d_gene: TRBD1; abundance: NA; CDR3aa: CASSQDRDRPAPTDTQYF; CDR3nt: TGCGCCAGCAGCCAAGATCGGGACAGACCGGCCCCCACAGATACGCAGTATTTT
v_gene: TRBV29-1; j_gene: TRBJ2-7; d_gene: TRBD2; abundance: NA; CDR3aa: CSVEDSGRPRAEQYF; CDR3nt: TGCAGCGTTGAGGACAGCGGGAGACCTAGGGCCGAGCAGTACTTC
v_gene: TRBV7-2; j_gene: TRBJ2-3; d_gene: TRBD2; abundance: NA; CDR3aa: CASSSPGLAGTDTQYF; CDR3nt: TGTGCCAGCAGCTCCCCGGGACTAGCGGGCACAGATACGCAGTATTTT
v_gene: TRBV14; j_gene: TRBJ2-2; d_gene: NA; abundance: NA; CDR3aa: CASSHRGGTGELFF; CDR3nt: TGTGCCAGCAGCCATAGGGGGGGCACCGGGGAGCTGTTTTTT
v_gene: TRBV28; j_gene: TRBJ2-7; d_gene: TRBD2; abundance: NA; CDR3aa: CASGGEAGSSYEQYF; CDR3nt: TGTGCCAGCGGGGGGGAAGCGGGGTCGTCCTACGAGCAGTACTTC
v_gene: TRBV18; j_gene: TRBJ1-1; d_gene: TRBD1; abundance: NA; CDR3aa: CASSPDTGGWNTEAFF; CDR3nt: TGTGCCAGCTCACCGGATACAGGGGGCTGGAACACTGAAGCTTTCTTT
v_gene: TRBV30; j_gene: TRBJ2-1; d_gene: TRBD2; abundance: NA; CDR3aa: CAWSGRPGLAGDNEQFF; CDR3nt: TGTGCCTGGAGTGGGAGACCGGGCCTAGCGGGAGACAATGAGCAGTTCTTC
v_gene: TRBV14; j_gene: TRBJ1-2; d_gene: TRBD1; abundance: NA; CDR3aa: CASSHLTGTGIHGYTF; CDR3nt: TGTGCCAGCAGCCACTTAACCGGGACAGGGATCCATGGCTACACCTTC
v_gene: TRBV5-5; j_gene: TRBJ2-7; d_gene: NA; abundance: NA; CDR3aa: CASSLFAVGYEQYF; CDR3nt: TGTGCCAGCAGCTTGTTTGCGGTTGGCTACGAGCAGTACTTC
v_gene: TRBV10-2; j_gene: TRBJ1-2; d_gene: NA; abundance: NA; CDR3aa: CASSQQGAGYTF; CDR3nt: TGCGCCAGCAGTCAGCAGGGTGCAGGCTACACCTTC
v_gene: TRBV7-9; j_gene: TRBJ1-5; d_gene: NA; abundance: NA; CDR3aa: CASSFLGQYRGNQPQHF; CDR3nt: TGTGCCAGCAGCTTTCTCGGACAGTATAGAGGCAATCAGCCCCAGCATTTT
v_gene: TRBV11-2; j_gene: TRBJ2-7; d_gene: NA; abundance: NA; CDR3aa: CASSLLPELARRSYEQYF; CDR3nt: TGTGCCAGCAGCTTATTACCGGAGCTAGCTCGCCGGTCCTACGAGCAGTACTTC